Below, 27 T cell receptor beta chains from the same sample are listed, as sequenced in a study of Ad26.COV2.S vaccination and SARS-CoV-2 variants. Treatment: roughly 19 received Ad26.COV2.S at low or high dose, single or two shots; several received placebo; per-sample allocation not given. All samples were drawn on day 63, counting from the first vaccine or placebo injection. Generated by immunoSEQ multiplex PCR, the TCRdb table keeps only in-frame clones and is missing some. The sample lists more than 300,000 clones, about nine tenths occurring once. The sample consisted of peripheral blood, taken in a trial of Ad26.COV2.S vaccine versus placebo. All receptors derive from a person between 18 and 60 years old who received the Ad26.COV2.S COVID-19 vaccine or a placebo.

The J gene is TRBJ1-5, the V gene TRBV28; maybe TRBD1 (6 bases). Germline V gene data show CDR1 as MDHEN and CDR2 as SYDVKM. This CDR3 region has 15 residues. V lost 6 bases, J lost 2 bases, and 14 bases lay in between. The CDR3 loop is CASSLAGGGNQPQHF. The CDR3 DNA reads TGTGCCAGCAGCCTGGCGGGGGGCGGCAATCAGCCCCAGCATTTT.

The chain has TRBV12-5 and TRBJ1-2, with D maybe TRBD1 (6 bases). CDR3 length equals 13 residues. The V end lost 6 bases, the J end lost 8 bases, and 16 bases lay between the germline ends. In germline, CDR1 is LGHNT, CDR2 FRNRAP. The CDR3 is CASGPRGARGYTF. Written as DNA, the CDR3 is TGTGCTAGTGGCCCGAGGGGGGCGAGAGGCTACACCTTC.

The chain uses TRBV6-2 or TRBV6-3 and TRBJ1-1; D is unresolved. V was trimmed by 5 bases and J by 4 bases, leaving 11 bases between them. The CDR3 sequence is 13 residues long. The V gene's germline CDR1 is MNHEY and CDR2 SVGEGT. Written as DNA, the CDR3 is TGTGCCAGCAGTCGAATTTGGACCACTGAAGCTTTCTTT. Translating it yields CASSRIWTTEAFF.

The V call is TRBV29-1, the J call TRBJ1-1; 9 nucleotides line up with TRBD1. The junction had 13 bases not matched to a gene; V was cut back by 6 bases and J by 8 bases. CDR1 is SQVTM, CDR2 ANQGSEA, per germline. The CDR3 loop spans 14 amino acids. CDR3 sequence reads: CSVLPGQGRREAFF. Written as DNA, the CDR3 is TGCAGCGTGCTTCCGGGACAGGGTAGGAGGGAAGCTTTCTTT.

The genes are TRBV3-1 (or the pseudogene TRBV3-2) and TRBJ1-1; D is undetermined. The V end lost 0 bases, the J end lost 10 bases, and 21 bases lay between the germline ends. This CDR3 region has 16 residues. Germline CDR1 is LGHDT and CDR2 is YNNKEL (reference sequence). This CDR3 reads CASSQDRVSLGSRAFF. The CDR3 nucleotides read TGTGCCAGCAGCCAAGATCGGGTTTCCCTTGGGTCACGAGCTTTCTTT.

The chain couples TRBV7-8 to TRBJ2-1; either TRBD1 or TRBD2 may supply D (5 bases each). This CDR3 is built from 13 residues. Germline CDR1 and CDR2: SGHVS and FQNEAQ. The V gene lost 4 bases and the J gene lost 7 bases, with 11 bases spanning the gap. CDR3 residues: CASSSGTANEQFF. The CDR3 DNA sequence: TGTGCCAGCAGCTCAGGGACCGCGAATGAGCAGTTCTTC.

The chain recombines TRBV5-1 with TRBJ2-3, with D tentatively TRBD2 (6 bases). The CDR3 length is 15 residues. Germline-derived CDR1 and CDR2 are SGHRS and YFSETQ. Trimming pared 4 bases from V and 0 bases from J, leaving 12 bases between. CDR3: CASSPGGISTDTQYF. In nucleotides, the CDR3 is TGCGCCAGCAGCCCCGGGGGTATTAGCACAGATACGCAGTATTTT.

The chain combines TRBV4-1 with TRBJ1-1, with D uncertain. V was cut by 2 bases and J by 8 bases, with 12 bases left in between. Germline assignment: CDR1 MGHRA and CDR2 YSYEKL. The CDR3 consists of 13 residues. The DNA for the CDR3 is TGCGCCAGCAGCCAATACTGGGTGGGGGAAGCTTTCTTT. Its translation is CASSQYWVGEAFF.

For the CDR3, the DNA is TGTGCCAGCAGTTACACCCCTAACTACGAGCAGTACTTC. Encoded protein: CASSYTPNYEQYF. J is TRBJ2-7 and V is TRBV6-2 or TRBV6-3; D is ambiguous. CDR1 is MNHEY and CDR2 is SVGEGT in the germline V gene. The CDR3 is 13 residues long. Trimming pared 2 bases from V and 3 bases from J, leaving 8 bases between.

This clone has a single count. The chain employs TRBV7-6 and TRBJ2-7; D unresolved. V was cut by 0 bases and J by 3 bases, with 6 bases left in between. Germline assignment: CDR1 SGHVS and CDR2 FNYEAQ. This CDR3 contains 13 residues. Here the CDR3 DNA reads TGTGCCAGCAGCTTAGCGATGAACTACGAGCAGTACTTC. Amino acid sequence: CASSLAMNYEQYF.

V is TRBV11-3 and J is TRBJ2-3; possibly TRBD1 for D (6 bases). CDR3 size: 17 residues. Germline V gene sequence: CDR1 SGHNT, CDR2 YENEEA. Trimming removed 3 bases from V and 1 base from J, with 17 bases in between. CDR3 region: CASSLRTRGSGTDTQYF. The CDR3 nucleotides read TGTGCCAGCAGCTTGCGCACAAGGGGGTCGGGCACAGATACGCAGTATTTT. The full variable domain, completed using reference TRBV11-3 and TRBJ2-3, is EAGVVQSPRYKIIEKKQPVAFWCNPISGHNTLYWYLQNLGQGPELLIRYENEEAVDDSQLPKDRFSAERLKGVDSTLKIQPAELGDSAVYLCASSLRTRGSGTDTQYFGPGTRLTVL.

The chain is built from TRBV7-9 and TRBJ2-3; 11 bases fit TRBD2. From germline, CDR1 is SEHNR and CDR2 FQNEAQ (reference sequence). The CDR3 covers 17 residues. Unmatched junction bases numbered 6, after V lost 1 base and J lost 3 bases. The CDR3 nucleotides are TGTGCCAGCAGCTTAGTCCCCGGGACTAGCGGTACAGATACGCAGTATTTT. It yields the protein CASSLVPGTSGTDTQYF.

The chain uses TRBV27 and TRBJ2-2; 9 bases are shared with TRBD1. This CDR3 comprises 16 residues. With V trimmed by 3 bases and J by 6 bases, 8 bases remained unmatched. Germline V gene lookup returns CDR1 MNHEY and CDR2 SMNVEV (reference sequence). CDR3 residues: CASSLRTGGAAGELFF. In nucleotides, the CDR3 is TGTGCCAGCAGTTTGCGAACAGGGGGCGCTGCCGGGGAGCTGTTTTTT.

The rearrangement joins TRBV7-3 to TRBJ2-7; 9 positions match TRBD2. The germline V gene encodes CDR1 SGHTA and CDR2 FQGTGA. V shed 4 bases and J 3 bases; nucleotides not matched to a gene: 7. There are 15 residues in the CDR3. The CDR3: CASSSGASGIYEQYF. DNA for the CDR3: TGTGCCAGCAGCTCAGGGGCTAGCGGGATCTACGAGCAGTACTTC.

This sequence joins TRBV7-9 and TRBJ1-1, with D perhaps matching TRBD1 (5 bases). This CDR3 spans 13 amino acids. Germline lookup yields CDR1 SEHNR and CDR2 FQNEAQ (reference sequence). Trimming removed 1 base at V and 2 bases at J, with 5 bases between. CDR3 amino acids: CASSLGTNTEAFF. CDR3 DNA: TGTGCCAGCAGCTTAGGGACAAACACTGAAGCTTTCTTT.

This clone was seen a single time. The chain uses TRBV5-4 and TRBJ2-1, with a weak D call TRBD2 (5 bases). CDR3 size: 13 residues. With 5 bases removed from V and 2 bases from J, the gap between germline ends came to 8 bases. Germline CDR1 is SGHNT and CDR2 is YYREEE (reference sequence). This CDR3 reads CASRAGAYNEQFF. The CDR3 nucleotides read TGTGCCAGCAGGGCCGGGGCCTACAATGAGCAGTTCTTC.

DNA of the CDR3: TGTGCCAGCAGCTTGGATGGGACAGGGAACCACGAGCAGTACTTC. As protein: CASSLDGTGNHEQYF. J is TRBJ2-7 and V is TRBV5-4, with 9 bases aligning to TRBD1. The CDR3 covers 15 residues. V trimming: 0 bases; J trimming: 5 bases; junction bases outside the gene matches: 6. Germline V gives CDR1 SGHNT, CDR2 YYREEE (reference sequence).

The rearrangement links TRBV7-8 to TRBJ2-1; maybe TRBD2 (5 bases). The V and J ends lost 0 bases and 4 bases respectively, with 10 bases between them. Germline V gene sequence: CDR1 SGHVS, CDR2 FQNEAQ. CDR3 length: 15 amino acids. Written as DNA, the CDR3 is TGTGCCAGCAGCTTAGCCGAACTAGTATACAATGAGCAGTTCTTC. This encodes CASSLAELVYNEQFF.

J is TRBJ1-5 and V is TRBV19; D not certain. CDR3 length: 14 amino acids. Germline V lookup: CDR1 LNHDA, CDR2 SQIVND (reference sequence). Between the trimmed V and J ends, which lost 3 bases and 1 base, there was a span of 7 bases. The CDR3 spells CASSILDSNQPQHF. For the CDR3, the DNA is TGTGCCAGTAGTATCCTAGACAGCAATCAGCCCCAGCATTTT.

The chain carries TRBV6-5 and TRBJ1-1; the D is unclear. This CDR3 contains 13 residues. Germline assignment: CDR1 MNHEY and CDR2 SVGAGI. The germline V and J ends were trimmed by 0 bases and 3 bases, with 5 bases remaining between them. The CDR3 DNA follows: TGTGCCAGCAGTTACTCGGTAGACACTGAAGCTTTCTTT. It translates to CASSYSVDTEAFF.

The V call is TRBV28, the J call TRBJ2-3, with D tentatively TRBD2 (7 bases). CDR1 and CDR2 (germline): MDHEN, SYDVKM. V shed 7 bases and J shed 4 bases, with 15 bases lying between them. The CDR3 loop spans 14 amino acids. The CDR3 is CASTAGQPPDTQYF. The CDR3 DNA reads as TGTGCCAGCACAGCGGGACAACCTCCAGATACGCAGTATTTT.

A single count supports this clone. CDR3 DNA sequence: TGTGCCGTCGACCTCTCATTACAGGAGGCCTATGGCTACACCTTC. Its translation is CAVDLSLQEAYGYTF. This rearrangement joins TRBV30 to TRBJ1-2; maybe TRBD1 (5 bases). Trimming left V 8 bases short and J 4 bases short, with 23 bases between. CDR3 length: 15 residues. Germline CDR1 and CDR2: GTSNPN and SVGIG (reference sequence). The full variable domain, its missing parts supplied by reference TRBV30 and TRBJ1-2, is SQTIHQWPATLVQPVGSPLSLECTVEGTSNPNLYWYRQAAGRGLQLLFYSVGIGQISSEVPQNLSASRPQDRQFILSSKKLLLSDSGFYLCAVDLSLQEAYGYTFGSGTRLTVV.

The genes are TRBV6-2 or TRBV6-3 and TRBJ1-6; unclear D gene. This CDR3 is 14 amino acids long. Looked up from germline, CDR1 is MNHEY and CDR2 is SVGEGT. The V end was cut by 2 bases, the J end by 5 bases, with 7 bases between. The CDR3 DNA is TGTGCCAGCAGTTACGTACGGGATAATTCACCCCTCCACTTT. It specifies CASSYVRDNSPLHF.

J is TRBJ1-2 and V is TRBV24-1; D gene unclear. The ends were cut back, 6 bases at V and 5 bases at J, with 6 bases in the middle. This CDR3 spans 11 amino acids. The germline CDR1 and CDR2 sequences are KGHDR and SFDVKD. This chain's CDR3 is CATSNGYGYTF. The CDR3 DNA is TGTGCCACCAGTAATGGGTATGGCTACACCTTC.

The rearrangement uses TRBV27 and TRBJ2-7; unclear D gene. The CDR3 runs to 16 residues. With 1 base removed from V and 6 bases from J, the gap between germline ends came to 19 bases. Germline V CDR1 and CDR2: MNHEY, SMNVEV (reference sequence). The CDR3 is CASSLFSQSRYLEQYF. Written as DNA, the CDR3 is TGTGCCAGCAGTTTATTTTCTCAATCCCGTTACCTCGAGCAGTACTTC.

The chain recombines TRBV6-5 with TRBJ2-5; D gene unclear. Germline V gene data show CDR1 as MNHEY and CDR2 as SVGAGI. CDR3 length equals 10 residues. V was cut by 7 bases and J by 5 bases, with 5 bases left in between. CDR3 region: CASMRETQYF. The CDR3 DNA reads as TGTGCCAGCATGCGGGAGACCCAGTACTTC.

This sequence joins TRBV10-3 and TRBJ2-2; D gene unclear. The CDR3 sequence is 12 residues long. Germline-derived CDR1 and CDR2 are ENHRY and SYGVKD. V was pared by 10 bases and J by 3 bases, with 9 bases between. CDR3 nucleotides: TGTGCCACCGGGTTCTACACCGGGGAGCTGTTTTTT. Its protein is CATGFYTGELFF.